This T cell receptor beta chain derives from a study of response to subunit inactivated influenza vaccine. MiXCR, run by TCRdb on the RT-PCR reads, gives a single entry per CDR3 protein. Of some 570,000 distinct CDR3 sequences in the sample, approximately 10% were seen once. These data are also associated with another study on T cells expressing NK-cell markers. That paper adds: UMI-tagged 5'RACE template switching yielded the TCR beta cDNA. The dominant NKG2C+ clonotypes represented about 1.0-7.5% of CD8+ T cells in about six donors.

The sequence came from a man aged 50-60 years who received an inactivated influenza vaccine. This specimen was PBMCs from blood, taken on the day of vaccination.

CDR3 DNA: TGTGCCAGCATGAGGCCGGGACAGTCCTACGAGCAGTACTTC. Protein: CASMRPGQSYEQYF. J is TRBJ2-7 and V is TRBV7-2, with 7 bases lining up with TRBD1. V lost 7 bases to trimming and J lost 1 base; unmatched junction nucleotides: 7. Germline-derived CDR1 and CDR2 are SGHTA and FQGNSA. The CDR3 totals 14 residues.